This is a list of T cell receptor beta chains from one sample in a study of cytomegalovirus exposure and HLA in healthy donors. Sequenced by immunoSEQ multiplex PCR; TCRdb stores in-frame clones only, minus some. Of approximately 91,000 clones in the sample, 55% to 80% were seen once. The sequenced sample was PBMCs. The receptor source for this set is a female donor in good health and CMV-seronegative. Each CDR3 is given with its conserved first and last residue. Each record gives: J gene, D gene, V gene, clone size, CDR3 DNA, CDR3 protein. The D gene is left open where the match is weak. Rows may omit the clone size; those that give it use once, few, many or a size class.

TRBJ2-2 TRBD1 TRBV5-1 few TGCGCCAGCAGCCTGACAGGGCTAGTGAGGACCGGGGAGCTGTTTTTT CASSLTGLVRTGELFF
TRBJ1-4 . TRBV4-3 once TGCGCCAGCAGCCAAGGGGCATCTAATGCAGCAACTAATGAAAAACTGTTTTTT CASSQGASNAATNEKLFF
TRBJ1-3 . TRBV2 . TGTGCCAGCCGAGCGTCTACAGGGGGAAACACCATATATTTT CASRASTGGNTIYF
TRBJ1-6 TRBD1 TRBV7-9 . TGTGCCAGCAGCGCGGGACAGAGAAATTCACCCCTCCACTTT CASSAGQRNSPLHF
TRBJ2-7 . TRBV7-2 . TGTGCCAGCAGCATGCGGGACAGCTTTCCCTCCTACGAGCAGTACTTC CASSMRDSFPSYEQYF
TRBJ1-1 . TRBV11-2 . TGTGCCAGCAGCGCCTCCCAGGGTAAGACTGAAGCTTTCTTT CASSASQGKTEAFF
TRBJ2-7 TRBD2 TRBV28 . TGTGCCAGCAGTTCCCCCTTCGGGGGGGGCCGTAAGATTGGGTATCGAGAGCAGTACTTC CASSSPFGGGRKIGYREQYF
TRBJ2-1 . TRBV6-5 once TGTGCCAGCAGCCCGACTTCGAGAGGCGAGCAGTTCTTC CASSPTSRGEQFF
TRBJ1-1 TRBD1 TRBV25-1 . TGTGCCAGCAGCCAACCAGGGGGTCGGACTGAAGCTTTCTTT CASSQPGGRTEAFF
TRBJ2-5 . TRBV7-3 . TGTGCCAGCAGCTTGGTACAGGAAGAGACCCAGTACTTC CASSLVQEETQYF
TRBJ2-1 TRBD2 TRBV18 . TGTGCCAGCTCACCACTGAGCCAGACGGGAGGCGGGAACAATGAGCAGTTCTTC CASSPLSQTGGGNNEQFF
TRBJ1-5 TRBD1 TRBV4-1 few TGCGCCAGCAGCCAAGGCCGGGGACAGAGGAATCAGCCCCAGCATTTT CASSQGRGQRNQPQHF
TRBJ1-2 . TRBV6-5 . TGTGCCAGCACGAACGGGGATCTTAACTATGGCTACACCTTC CASTNGDLNYGYTF
TRBJ1-1 . TRBV5-1 . TGCGCCAGCAGCCCCGTCTCGGGGTGGAACACTGAAGCTTTCTTT CASSPVSGWNTEAFF
TRBJ2-5 TRBD2 TRBV29-1 few TGCAGCGTTTTAGCGGGCAAAGAGACCCAGTACTTC CSVLAGKETQYF
TRBJ2-2 TRBD2 TRBV11-2 . TGTGCCAGCAGCTTACCTAGCGGGAGGGCCGCCGGGGAGCTGTTTTTT CASSLPSGRAAGELFF
TRBJ2-1 . TRBV27 few TGTGCCAGCAGTTCACCCTTATTCTCTGGCCGATACTACAATGAGCAGTTCTTC CASSSPLFSGRYYNEQFF
TRBJ1-2 . TRBV6-5 . TGTGCCAGCAGTTACCTCGCGGGCCTTGATGGCTACACCTTC CASSYLAGLDGYTF
TRBJ1-6 . TRBV2 once TGTGCCAGCAGTGACAGGATTTCACCCCTCCACTTT CASSDRISPLHF
TRBJ2-5 TRBD2 TRBV2 . TGTGCCACACTAGCGGGGGATAATAAGACCCAGTACTTC CATLAGDNKTQYF
TRBJ2-5 . TRBV6-5 . TGTGCCAGCAGGCGAGTAACCGGGGGAGAGACCCAGTACTTC CASRRVTGGETQYF
TRBJ2-3 . TRBV7-9 . TGTGCCAGCACCACAGGGTCCCAAATAACAGATACGCAGTATTTT CASTTGSQITDTQYF
TRBJ2-2 TRBD2 TRBV7-2 . TGTGCCAGCAGCTTAGCGTTACTAGCGGGGTTTCCAAGCGGGGAGCTGTTTTTT CASSLALLAGFPSGELFF
TRBJ2-1 TRBD1 TRBV28 . TGTGCCAGCAGTTTGGGGACAGGTGAGCAGTTCTTC CASSLGTGEQFF
TRBJ2-1 TRBD2 TRBV28 . TGTGCCAGCAGCGGGACTAGCGGGGCCAATGAGCAGTTCTTC CASSGTSGANEQFF
TRBJ2-7 . TRBV10-1 . TGCGCCAGCACCCCACCCAACCCTGCAGGGAGGTACGAGCAGTACTTC CASTPPNPAGRYEQYF
TRBJ1-2 . TRBV6-5 . TGTGCCAGCCGGGGTAACTATGGCTACACCTTC CASRGNYGYTF
TRBJ2-2 TRBD2 TRBV5-4 once TGTGCCAGCAGGACCCTAGCGGGGGAGAACACCGGGGAGCTGTTTTTT CASRTLAGENTGELFF
TRBJ2-2 . TRBV28 many TGTGCCAGCAGTGCCAACCACAGGATTCCGAACACCGGGGAGCTGTTTTTT CASSANHRIPNTGELFF
TRBJ2-1 TRBD2 TRBV28 few TGTGCCAGCAGAGCGGGAGGGGCCCATGAGCAGTTCTTC CASRAGGAHEQFF
TRBJ1-1 . TRBV4-1 . TGCGCCAGCAGCCAAAAATATCCAGGGGCTAACACTGAAGCTTTCTTT CASSQKYPGANTEAFF
TRBJ2-3 TRBD1 TRBV29-1 . TGCAGCGTTGAAGGGCACCTCGCGGGTGAACAGGGGGCAGATACGCAGTATTTT CSVEGHLAGEQGADTQYF
TRBJ2-7 TRBD2 TRBV7-6 few TGTGCCAGCAGCTTAGAAGCTAGCGGGGGGTTTAGCTCCTACGAGCAGTACTTC CASSLEASGGFSSYEQYF
TRBJ1-2 . TRBV29-1 . TGCAGCGTTGAGGGGGGGGCTGTTAACTATGGCTACACCTTC CSVEGGAVNYGYTF
TRBJ1-1 . TRBV7-9 . TGTGCCAGCAGCTTACGGGCGGAGGCCACTGAAGCTTTCTTT CASSLRAEATEAFF
TRBJ2-7 . TRBV15 . TGTGCCACCAGCATGCGGGGCTACGAGCAGTACTTC CATSMRGYEQYF
TRBJ2-1 . TRBV9 . TGTGCCAGCAGCGTAGCTATCGGGGGATCGGCAATCTACAATGAGCAGTTCTTC CASSVAIGGSAIYNEQFF
TRBJ2-7 TRBD2 TRBV28 . TGTGCCAGCAGTCTCGGGGGGGTAGGGAACTACGAGCAGTACTTC CASSLGGVGNYEQYF
TRBJ1-2 . TRBV27 few TGTGCCAGCAGCGGATCACAGACTAACTATGGCTACACCTTC CASSGSQTNYGYTF
TRBJ2-3 . TRBV13 . TGTGCCAGCAGCTTAGGGACAGTCACAGATACGCAGTATTTT CASSLGTVTDTQYF
TRBJ1-5 . TRBV6-4 . TGTGCCAGCAGTGTTTTGGTCGGTCAGCCCCAGCATTTT CASSVLVGQPQHF
TRBJ2-7 TRBD1 TRBV11-2 . TGTGCCAGCAGCTTAAGGGATTGGGACAGGGCAACCTACGAGCAGTACTTC CASSLRDWDRATYEQYF
TRBJ1-6 . TRBV4-1 . TGCGCCAGCAGCCAAGAGGTGACAGCCGAGGCGGCCCTCCACTTT CASSQEVTAEAALHF
TRBJ1-4 . TRBV2 . TGTGCCAGCAGACCAGGGGTGGCTAATGAAAAACTGTTTTTT CASRPGVANEKLFF
TRBJ1-5 . TRBV19 . TGTGCCAGTACTAGGGGGTACAATCAGCCCCAGCATTTT CASTRGYNQPQHF
TRBJ2-5 . TRBV9 . TGTGCCAGCAGCGTATATCCGGGTACAGAGACCCAGTACTTC CASSVYPGTETQYF
TRBJ1-2 TRBD1 TRBV7-2 . TGTGCCAGCAGCTTACCCGGGACAGGGAATGGCTACACCTTC CASSLPGTGNGYTF
TRBJ1-5 . TRBV4-1 . TGCGCCAGCAGCCAAGACAGGTCGTATCAGCCCCAGCATTTT CASSQDRSYQPQHF
TRBJ1-1 . TRBV29-1 . TGCAGCGTTGAAGGGCGGGGAACCCGGGGCCATAAAGCTTTCTTT CSVEGRGTRGHKAFF
TRBJ2-5 . TRBV2 . TGTGCCAGCAGAGGGGACTCACAGGGGGAGACCCAGTACTTC CASRGDSQGETQYF
TRBJ1-2 . TRBV30 . TGTGCCTGGAGGACACCGACAGGAGTCGGCTACACCTTC CAWRTPTGVGYTF
TRBJ1-2 TRBD1 TRBV7-8 . TGTGCCAGCAGCTCCTGGGACAGCAACTATGGCTACACCTTC CASSSWDSNYGYTF
TRBJ2-7 . TRBV14 once TGTGCCAGCAGCCCTACGAACTACGAGCAGTACTTC CASSPTNYEQYF
TRBJ2-6 TRBD1 TRBV12-5 . TGTGCTAGTGGTTTGCTCCTTGCCCAAGGACAGGTCTTGTTTGGGGCCAACGTCCTGACTTTC CASGLLLAQGQVLFGANVLTF